This TCR beta chain was retrieved from a study of cytomegalovirus exposure and HLA in healthy donors (dated by TCRdb to about 2017). Concerning the study at large: In an earlier analysis of 450 to 750 of the donors, 276 Gb of sequence data and 90 million to 120 million unique TCR beta sequences from 150 million to 200 million T cells were reported. The study profiled the T cell repertoires of around 700 subjects by immunosequencing and related them to cytomegalovirus serostatus. Typing coverage varied by locus: 629-630 donors for A, B, C, DRB1 and DQB1; approximately 500 for DQA1; some 610 for DPA1; roughly 470 for DPB1. Five DR-DQ haplotypes were treated as single units for association and clustering because of strong linkage in the cohort. Among the approximately 400 genotyped donors, around 79% belonged to the genetic ancestry cluster associated with self-reported Caucasian donors. To decide whether each TCR beta V gene segment behaved as functional or pseudogenic, an earlier analysis of 587 of the donors relied on high-throughput TCR beta sequencing. The study was designed to test whether signatures of past pathogen exposure could be identified by cataloging public T cell receptors. In addition to the first cohort of 666 subjects, a separate validation cohort of approximately 130 different subjects was used. Every repertoire in the discovery cohort had been generated on one and the same sequencing platform. On average, roughly 240,000 unique TCR beta nucleotide sequences were sequenced per donor among more than 350 genotyped donors of the cohort, with 15% to 20% of those sequences being non-productive. Both class I and class II loci were covered by HLA typing, at four-digit resolution. Genome-wide SNP genotypes for about 55% of the 666 donors were used in a later genetic analysis, which treated that subset as a discovery cohort. Donor age, sex, ethnicity and CMV serostatus were compiled together with the repertoire data. In a later analysis, previously published TCR beta repertoires from hundreds of donors were re-analyzed and high-resolution HLA genotyping was added so that TCR occurrence patterns could be studied. High-throughput TCR immunosequencing, statistical association of individual TCRs with disease status, and machine learning were combined to predict cytomegalovirus infection status. In the later analysis, no new phenotypic data were used to find candidate immune exposures; instead, reliance was placed on TCR beta sequences and their occurrence across donors. An early release covering roughly 640 HLA-typed donors comprised approximately 300 gigabases of sequencing data and some 79 million unique TCR sequences.

The cohort consisted of hundreds of healthy bone marrow donors. All cohort members were sampled while nominally healthy, although unrecorded immune exposures were likely present. The donor tested CMV seronegative and was one of the 352 seronegative cohort members. Every donor gave a peripheral blood sample, and the peripheral blood mononuclear cells from that sample were used for TCR beta sequencing. Genomic DNA extraction from the blood cell samples was performed with the Qiagen DNeasy Blood Extraction Kit. In regard to this clone: Its antigen is unknown. Base qualities are not provided; no much larger clone lies one nucleotide away.

Preparation of the library involved the immunoSEQ multiplex PCR assay. The multiplex PCR relied on a mix of 60 forward primers for TCR Vbeta segments and 13 reverse primers for TCR Jbeta segments. The CDR3 region of rearranged TCR beta genes was amplified from genomic DNA by a multiplex PCR assay. The amplified TCR beta libraries were sequenced on the Illumina HiSeq System as 87-base-pair reads. In the authors' own workflow: A later analysis counted about 80 million unique TCR beta chains across the 670 or so repertoires, and roughly 10 million of these chains were shared by at least two donors. Raw reads were error-corrected and collapsed into unique sequences with a nearest-neighbor algorithm that merged closely related sequences to remove PCR and sequencing errors. CDR3 sequences were aligned to IMGT reference sequences to assign V, D and J gene segments. For a sequence to be retained, a match of at least six nucleotides to both a V gene segment and a J gene segment was required. A rearrangement counted as productive if the CDR3 had no stop codons and remained in frame with V and J, and every other rearrangement counted as non-productive. Following IMGT convention, CDR3 was defined as the stretch from the second conserved V-encoded cysteine up to the conserved J-encoded phenylalanine. Sequences without an unambiguous match to a single V gene segment were excluded from the earlier analysis of about 600 of the donors. An earlier analysis of about 600 of the donors called V segments functional above 56.7% productive rearrangements and segregating when the between-donor standard deviation exceeded 5%. A statistical classification framework was developed to diagnose cytomegalovirus status using the catalog of TCR beta chain sequences. In a later analysis, V and J genes were assigned by comparing TCR nucleotide sequences against IMGT/GENE-DB human TR gene sequences. In a later analysis, CDR3 sequences and most-parsimonious VDJ recombination scenarios were assigned using the TCRdist pipeline. A later analysis defined each TCR beta chain by its CDR3 amino acid sequence plus V-gene family, and excluded reads lacking a unique V-gene family. As a way to deal with suspected cross-contamination and a sequencing artifact, a later analysis dropped roughly 620 nucleotide sequences that were highly shared and had low generation probability. In a later analysis, a clonal expansion index was calculated for each public chain from normalized within-repertoire ranks of inferred template counts. In a later analysis, generation probabilities were computed using a VDJ recombination model fitted to out-of-frame rearrangements, and the results were checked against IGoR. Hypergeometric tests were used in a later analysis to score TCR-TCR, TCR-HLA and TCR-CMV co-occurrence, with a repertoire-size bias correction applied to the TCR pairs. A later analysis estimated false discovery rates by permuting HLA or CMV assignments 20 times. A later analysis grouped co-occurring TCRs with DBSCAN, adding TCRdist sequence similarity when clustering within HLA-allele-positive subsets. Co-occurrence clustering excluded repertoires with fewer than 30,000 or more than 120,000 public chains, plus five with anomalous nucleotide sharing. Held by TCRdb, this immuneACCESS table contains in-frame sequences only and omits some clones. Under half of the omission traces to an unresolved V gene where checked; the cause of the rest is unknown. V and J calls plus clone size are reproduced from that table; the DNA served to infer D and trimming. The sample table records 150,000 to 200,000 clones; approximately 80% of these occur just once. The ten top clones hold under 2% of the sample.

The CDR3 runs 17 amino acids, cysteine and phenylalanine included. Only the CDR3 DNA is retained, 51 bases long and in frame from the first base. V and J are truncated by 5 bases and 1 base respectively, leaving an intervening sequence of 18 bases. The germline V gene (reference sequence) sets CDR1 to SGHNT and CDR2 to YYREEE. Results the study describes overall, beyond this receptor: Most TCR sequences were observed very rarely across donors, whereas some public TCRs were present in many individuals. Strong co-occurrence of HLA alleles, especially DR and DQ, made assigning TCR associations to individual alleles difficult. It was suggested by the authors that the approach could potentially be generalized to other disease states and immunological phenotypes. Compared with equally common non-associated chains, HLA-associated TCR beta chains in a later analysis were more clonally expanded and had lower generation probabilities. In a later analysis, several top co-occurrence clusters were reported to appear linked to parvovirus B19, influenza, CMV and Epstein-Barr virus. An earlier analysis of 450 to 750 of the donors showed that most TCR beta V segments appeared in productive rearrangements either about 90% or about 30% of the time, which broadly matched IMGT annotations. About 17 rarely observed V segments, including chromosome 9 orphons, were excluded from the earlier analysis of almost 600 of the donors because counts were too low. According to a later genetic analysis, donors in an Asian-associated ancestry cluster had fewer N-insertions in productive TCRs than the roughly 660-donor mean. The classifier was reported to diagnose cytomegalovirus status with high specificity and sensitivity in both the original and validation cohorts. Correlated functional status among segregating V segments might be attributable to linkage disequilibrium, but an unknown experimental factor could not be ruled out. CMV serostatus was the only immune exposure information available for the cohort. In the study, 150 to 200 TCR beta chains were listed as associated with cytomegalovirus. Because the 87-base-pair reads could not distinguish some IMGT-functional V segments, including TRBV6-2 and TRBV6-3, those segments were excluded. An association between a missense DCLRE1C variant and V-gene and J-gene trimming of TCR beta chains was found in a later genetic analysis and replicated in an independent cohort. According to a later analysis, most CMV-associated TCR beta chains appeared to be HLA-restricted, and the HLA associations seemed to be driven largely by CMV exposure. In a later analysis, about 17,000 TCR beta sequences were associated with specific HLA alleles at a false discovery rate of 0.05. A cluster of highly shared sequence variants was judged likely to represent a technical artifact of the sequencing pipeline. HLA typing was unavailable for some donors at each locus, so association tests used only the typed subset. A few of the identified cytomegalovirus-associated TCR beta chains were confirmed in vitro to be specific for cytomegalovirus antigens. A further reported finding was that TCR beta sequences accurately predicted the HLA-A and HLA-B alleles for most subjects in the first cohort. In this cohort, only TCR beta chains were sequenced, and detectable features were limited by the absence of alpha or paired-chain data. Presence/absence analyses assumed roughly uniform sequencing depth across donors, an assumption that may not hold. A later analysis found that TCR association rates varied across HLA loci, with DRB1 alleles showing the most associated TCRs and HLA-C alleles the fewest.

This chain is built from TRBV5-4 and TRBJ2-2; D gene: possibly TRBD1, on 5 matching bases. The sequence came from a woman aged 18-29 years in good health and CMV-seronegative. Material: PBMCs. The CDR3 region: CASRGRLSQGNTGELFF. The nucleotides are TGTGCCAGCAGGGGAAGGTTGTCGCAGGGGAACACCGGGGAGCTGTTTTTT.